The T cell receptor beta chain under discussion was sequenced for a study of blood T cell repertoires in COVID-19. TCRdb's table, derived via immunoSEQ multiplex PCR, lists solely in-frame clones and lacks some. The table has about 160,000 clones, 80% to 90% seen once. The clonotype was recovered from a woman in her 70s with COVID-19, enrolled during active disease. Sequencing input: peripheral blood.

CDR3 sequence: CASSLVGTGELFF. The CDR3, as DNA: TGTGCCAGCAGCTTGGTCGGCACCGGGGAGCTGTTTTTT. The chain recombines TRBV5-6 with TRBJ2-2; D remains unclear. Germline CDR1 and CDR2: SGHDT and YYEEEE. Trimming left V 0 bases short and J 4 bases short, with 4 bases between. The CDR3 is made up of 13 amino acids.